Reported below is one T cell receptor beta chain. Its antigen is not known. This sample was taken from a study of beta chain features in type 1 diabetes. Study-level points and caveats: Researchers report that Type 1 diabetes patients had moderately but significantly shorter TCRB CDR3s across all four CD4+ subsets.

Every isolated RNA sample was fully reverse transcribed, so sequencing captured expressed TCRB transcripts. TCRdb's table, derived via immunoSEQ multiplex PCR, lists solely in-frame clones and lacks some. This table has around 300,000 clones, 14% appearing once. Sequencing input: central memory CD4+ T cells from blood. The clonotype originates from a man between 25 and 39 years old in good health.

The DNA of the CDR3 is TGCGCCAGCAGGGGGACAGGGAGGACAGATACGCAGTATTTT. This gives the protein CASRGTGRTDTQYF. V is TRBV10-2 and J is TRBJ2-3; TRBD1 agrees at 9 bases. The CDR3 has 14 residues. Germline V gene sequence: CDR1 WSHSY, CDR2 SAAADI. With V trimmed by 6 bases and J by 3 bases, 4 bases remained unmatched.